This entry lists 9 T cell receptor beta chains sequenced from one sample in a study of blood T cells in healthy people across ages. PCR was performed a second time for roughly 7 to 11 cycles using a sample-barcoded 5' primer and a J-beta primer mix. One entry per CDR3 protein results from TCRdb running MiXCR on the 5' RACE reads. The table includes over a million distinct CDR3 sequences, roughly 60% detected once. Specimen: blood. The receptors come from a man between 18 and 29 years old in good health.

This clonotype appeared a few times. V is TRBV4-3 and J is TRBJ2-1; 12 nucleotides line up with TRBD2. V was clipped by 4 bases and J by 7 bases; unmatched bases: 8. The CDR3 consists of 16 residues. Germline values: CDR1 LGHNA, CDR2 YSLEER. The CDR3 loop reads CASSPQLAGGRNEQFF. Written as DNA, the CDR3 is TGCGCCAGCAGCCCGCAACTAGCGGGGGGACGGAATGAGCAGTTCTTC.

The J gene is TRBJ2-1, the V gene TRBV29-1; D is ambiguous. The J call may be faulty, since TRBJ2-7 better matches the DNA end. CDR3 length: 14 amino acids. Germline lookup yields CDR1 SQVTM and CDR2 ANQGSEA. The CDR3 loop reads CSQVESHTYNEQYF. Here the CDR3 DNA reads TGCAGCCAGGTTGAAAGCCACACCTACAATGAGCAGTACTTC.

The V call is TRBV12-3 or TRBV12-4, the J call TRBJ2-1, with unresolved D. The CDR3 runs 17 residues. Trimming shortened V by 8 bases and J by 0 bases, and 20 bases separated the two germline ends. For the CDR3, the DNA is TGTGCCAGCTCGAAACGGGTAGTCGCGAGCTCCTACAATGAGCAGTTCTTC. Amino acid sequence: CASSKRVVASSYNEQFF.

This clonotype was found once. The genes are TRBV7-9 and TRBJ1-5, with TRBD1 matching 8 bases. The CDR3 has 18 residues. Germline V lookup: CDR1 SEHNR, CDR2 FQNEAQ (reference sequence). J lost 2 bases, V lost 2 bases, and 11 bases had no gene match. CDR3 nucleotides: TGTGCCAGCAGCTTATCAAACAGGCCGGACAGGGGCAATCAGCCCCAGCATTTT. Translated, it gives CASSLSNRPDRGNQPQHF.

The chain couples TRBV6-5 to TRBJ2-7; 7 positions agree with TRBD1. V trimming: 2 bases; J trimming: 2 bases; junction bases outside the gene matches: 6. The CDR3 covers 15 residues. Germline V gives CDR1 MNHEY, CDR2 SVGAGI. The CDR3 DNA sequence: TGTGCCAGCAGTTACATGGGGACAGAAGCCTACGAGCAGTACTTC. Its protein product is CASSYMGTEAYEQYF.

Comments on this clonotype: Sequence at one end of the junction differs from germline and may be a read error. The chain uses TRBV6-1 and TRBJ1-2, with D unclear. Germline CDR1 reads MNHNS; CDR2 reads SASEGT. CDR3 length equals 12 residues. CDR3 region: CASREARDGYTF. CDR3 bases: TGTGCCAGCAGGGAAGCGAGGGATGGCTACACCTTC.

In its sample, this clonotype was seen a few times. The V and J genes are TRBV6-2 or TRBV6-3 and TRBJ2-1, with D hard to call. V lost 5 bases to trimming and J lost 7 bases, with 6 bases between them. The CDR3 is 11 amino acids. Germline-derived CDR1 and CDR2 are MNHEY and SVGEGT. CDR3 region: CASSTENEQFF. The CDR3 DNA follows: TGTGCCAGCAGTACTGAAAATGAGCAGTTCTTC.

CDR3 DNA sequence: TGCGCCAGCAGCCTACGTCTAGCGGGGGGGAACCACAATGAGCAGTTCTTC. It yields the protein CASSLRLAGGNHNEQFF. V gene TRBV4-1 combines with J gene TRBJ2-1; TRBD2 matches 12 bases. CDR1 MGHRA and CDR2 YSYEKL come from the germline V gene. V trimming: 4 bases; J trimming: 5 bases; junction bases outside the gene matches: 9. The CDR3 is 17 residues long.

The CDR3 DNA sequence: TGCGCCAGCAGCCAAGGTGAGGGGCCAAACGAGCAGTACTTC. It translates to CASSQGEGPNEQYF. The chain has TRBV4-1 and TRBJ2-5; D tentatively reads TRBD1 or TRBD2 (5 bases each). The last part of the DNA fits TRBJ2-7 better; the J call may be wrong. This CDR3 has 14 residues. CDR1 and CDR2 (germline): MGHRA, YSYEKL.